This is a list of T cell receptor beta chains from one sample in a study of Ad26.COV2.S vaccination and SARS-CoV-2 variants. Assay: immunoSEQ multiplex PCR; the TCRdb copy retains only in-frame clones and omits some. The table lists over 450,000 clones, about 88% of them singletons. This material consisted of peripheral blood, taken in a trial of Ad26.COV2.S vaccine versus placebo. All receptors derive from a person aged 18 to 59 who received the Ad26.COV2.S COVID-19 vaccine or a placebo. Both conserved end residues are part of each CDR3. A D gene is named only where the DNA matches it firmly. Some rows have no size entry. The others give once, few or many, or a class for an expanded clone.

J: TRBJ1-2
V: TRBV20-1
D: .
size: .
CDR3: CSASPGGYTF
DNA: TGCAGTGCTAGCCCGGGGGGCTACACCTTC

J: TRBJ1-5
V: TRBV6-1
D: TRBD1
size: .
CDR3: CASSDLGQGLRVNQPQHF
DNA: TGTGCCAGCAGTGATCTGGGACAGGGGCTTCGTGTCAATCAGCCCCAGCATTTT

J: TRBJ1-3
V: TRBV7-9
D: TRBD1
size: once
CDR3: CASSLEQGAGGNTIYF
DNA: TGTGCCAGCAGCTTAGAACAGGGGGCAGGAGGAAACACCATATATTTT

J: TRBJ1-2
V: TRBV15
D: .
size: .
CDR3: CATSRDRRVSSGYTF
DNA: TGTGCCACCAGCAGAGATCGTAGGGTTTCTTCTGGCTACACCTTC

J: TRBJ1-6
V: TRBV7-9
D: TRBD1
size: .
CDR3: CASSSQTGVSSPLHF
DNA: TGTGCCAGCAGCTCTCAGACAGGGGTTAGCTCACCCCTCCACTTT

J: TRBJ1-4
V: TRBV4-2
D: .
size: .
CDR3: CASSQDFAGSNEKLFF
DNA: TGTGCCAGCAGCCAAGATTTCGCAGGGTCTAATGAAAAACTGTTTTTT

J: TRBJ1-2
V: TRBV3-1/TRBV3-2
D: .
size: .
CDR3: CASSLNLGADGYTF
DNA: TGTGCCAGCAGCCTCAACCTGGGGGCGGATGGCTACACCTTC

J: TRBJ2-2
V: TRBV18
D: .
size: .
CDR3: CASSPVSGRITNTGELFF
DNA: TGTGCCAGCTCACCAGTCAGCGGAAGGATTACGAACACCGGGGAGCTGTTTTTT

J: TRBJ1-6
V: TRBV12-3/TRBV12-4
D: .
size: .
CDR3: CASKNTGFSPLHF
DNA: TGTGCCAGCAAAAATACAGGGTTTTCACCCCTCCACTTT

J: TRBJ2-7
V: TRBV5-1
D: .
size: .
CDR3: CASSGQTDPYEQYF
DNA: TGCGCCAGCAGCGGGCAGACAGACCCCTACGAGCAGTACTTC

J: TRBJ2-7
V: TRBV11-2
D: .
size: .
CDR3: CASSLVVRQDGSSYEQYF
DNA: TGTGCCAGCAGCTTAGTAGTCCGTCAGGACGGGAGCTCCTACGAGCAGTACTTC

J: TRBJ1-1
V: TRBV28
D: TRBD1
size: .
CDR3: CASSPWTGTNTEAFF
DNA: TGTGCCAGCAGTCCCTGGACAGGTACGAACACTGAAGCTTTCTTT

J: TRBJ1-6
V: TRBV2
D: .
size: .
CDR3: CARGTGNQNSPLHF
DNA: TGTGCCAGGGGGACGGGCAACCAAAATTCACCCCTCCACTTT

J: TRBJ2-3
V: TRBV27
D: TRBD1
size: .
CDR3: CASSLKGATDTQYF
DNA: TGTGCCAGCAGTTTAAAGGGGGCCACAGATACGCAGTATTTT

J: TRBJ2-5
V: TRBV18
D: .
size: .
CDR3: CASSPIRETQYF
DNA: TGTGCCAGCTCACCAATTCGAGAGACCCAGTACTTC

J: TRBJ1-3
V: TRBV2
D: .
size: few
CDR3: CASCRQAISGNTIYF
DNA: TGTGCCAGCTGCAGACAGGCGATCTCTGGAAACACCATATATTTT

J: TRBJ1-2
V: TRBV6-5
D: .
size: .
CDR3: CASSSYRDYGYTF
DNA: TGTGCCAGCAGTTCTTACAGGGACTATGGCTACACCTTC

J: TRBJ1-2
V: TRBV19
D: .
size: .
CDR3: CASSIDWAVNYGYTF
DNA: TGTGCCAGTAGTATAGATTGGGCGGTTAACTATGGCTACACCTTC

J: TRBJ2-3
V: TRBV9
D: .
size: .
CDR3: CASSVYGRSTDTQYF
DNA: TGTGCCAGCAGCGTATACGGCCGTAGCACAGATACGCAGTATTTT

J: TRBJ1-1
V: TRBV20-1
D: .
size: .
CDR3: CSASDADTEAFF
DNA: TGCAGTGCTAGTGACGCGGACACTGAAGCTTTCTTT

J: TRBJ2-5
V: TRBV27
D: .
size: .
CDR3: CASSLQSPETQYF
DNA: TGTGCCAGCAGTCTCCAATCCCCAGAGACCCAGTACTTC

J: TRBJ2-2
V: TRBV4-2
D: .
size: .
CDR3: CASSQRNTGELFF
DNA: TGTGCCAGCAGCCAGAGAAACACCGGGGAGCTGTTTTTT

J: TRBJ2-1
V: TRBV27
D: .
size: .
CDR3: CASSPEYYNEQFF
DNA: TGTGCCAGCAGTCCTGAGTACTACAATGAGCAGTTCTTC

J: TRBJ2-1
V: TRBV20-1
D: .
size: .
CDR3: CSAGGVSGQFF
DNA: TGCAGTGCTGGGGGTGTGTCCGGGCAGTTCTTC

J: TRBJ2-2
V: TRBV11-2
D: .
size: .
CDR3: CASSLDSSGELFF
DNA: TGTGCCAGCAGCTTAGATTCGTCCGGGGAGCTGTTTTTT

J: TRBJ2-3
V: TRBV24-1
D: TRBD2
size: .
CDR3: CATSDLELAGEPDTQYF
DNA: TGTGCCACCAGTGATTTGGAACTAGCGGGAGAGCCAGATACGCAGTATTTT

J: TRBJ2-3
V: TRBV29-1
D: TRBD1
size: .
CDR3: CSVSHRDRVRDTQYF
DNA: TGCAGCGTTAGCCACCGGGACAGGGTGAGGGATACGCAGTATTTT

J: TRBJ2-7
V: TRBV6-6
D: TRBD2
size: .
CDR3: CASRDGLANYEQYF
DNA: TGTGCCAGCAGAGACGGACTAGCCAACTACGAGCAGTACTTC

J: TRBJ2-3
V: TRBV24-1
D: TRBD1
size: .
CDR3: CATSPGTGQDTQYF
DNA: TGTGCCACCAGTCCCGGGACAGGGCAAGATACGCAGTATTTT

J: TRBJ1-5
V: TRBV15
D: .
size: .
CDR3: CATSRDRRGAQPQHF
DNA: TGTGCCACCAGCAGAGATCGGCGGGGGGCTCAGCCCCAGCATTTT

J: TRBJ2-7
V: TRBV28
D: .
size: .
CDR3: CASSSYYEQYF
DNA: TGTGCCAGCAGTTCTTACTACGAGCAGTACTTC